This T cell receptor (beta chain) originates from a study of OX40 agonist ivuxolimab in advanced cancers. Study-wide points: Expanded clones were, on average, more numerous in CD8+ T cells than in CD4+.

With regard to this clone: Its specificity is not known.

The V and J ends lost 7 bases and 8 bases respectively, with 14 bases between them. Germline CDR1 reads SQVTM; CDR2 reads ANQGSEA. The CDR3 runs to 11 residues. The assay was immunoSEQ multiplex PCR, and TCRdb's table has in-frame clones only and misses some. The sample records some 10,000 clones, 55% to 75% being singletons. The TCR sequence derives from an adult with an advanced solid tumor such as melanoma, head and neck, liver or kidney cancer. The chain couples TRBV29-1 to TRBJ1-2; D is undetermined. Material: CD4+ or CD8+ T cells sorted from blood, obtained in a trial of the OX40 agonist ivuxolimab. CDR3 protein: CSGGPQEGYTF. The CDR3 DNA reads TGCAGCGGTGGGCCCCAGGAAGGCTACACCTTC. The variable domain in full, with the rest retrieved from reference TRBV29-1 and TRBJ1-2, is SAVISQKPSRDICQRGTSLTIQCQVDSQVTMMFWYRQQPGQSLTLIATANQGSEATYESGFVIDKFPISRPNLTFSTLTVSNMSPEDSSIYLCSGGPQEGYTFGSGTRLTVV.